The 20 T cell receptor beta chains in this list originate from one sample, sequenced in a study of OX40 agonist ivuxolimab in advanced cancers. Profiled with immunoSEQ multiplex PCR; TCRdb holds only in-frame clones, not every one. The sample has roughly 30,000 clones; more than 75% are singletons. This specimen was CD4+ or CD8+ T cells sorted from blood, taken in a trial of the OX40 agonist ivuxolimab. The receptors were gathered from an adult with an advanced solid tumor such as melanoma, head and neck, liver or kidney cancer.

This clone was detected once. The rearrangement joins TRBV23-1 to TRBJ2-1, with a weak D call TRBD2 (6 bases). TRBV23-1 is filed as an ORF, its function uncertain. This CDR3 spans 14 amino acids. The V end was cut by 3 bases, the J end by 6 bases, with 12 bases between. The CDR3 reads CASSQPGRGNEQFF. CDR3 in DNA: TGCGCCAGCAGTCAGCCAGGGCGGGGCAATGAGCAGTTCTTC.

The chain recombines TRBV12-5 with TRBJ2-1, with 12 bases matching TRBD2. Germline V gene lookup returns CDR1 LGHNT and CDR2 FRNRAP. The CDR3 covers 16 residues. The J segment lost 9 bases and the V segment lost 0 bases, leaving 6 bases of the junction unmatched. The CDR3 DNA follows: TGTGCTAGTGGTTTGGTTTCTAGCGGGGGGGCTGTTGAGCAGTTCTTC. This sequence encodes CASGLVSSGGAVEQFF.

This chain links TRBV5-8 with TRBJ2-7, with D tentatively TRBD1 (5 bases). The CDR3 length is 12 residues. Trimming shortened V by 2 bases and J by 7 bases, and 10 bases separated the two germline ends. Germline CDR1 reads SGHTS; CDR2 reads YDEGEE. CDR3 DNA sequence: TGTGCCAGCAGCTTCCCCCCAGGGGAGCAGTACTTC. This gives the protein CASSFPPGEQYF.

The V and J genes are TRBV28 and TRBJ2-5, with 12 bases aligning to TRBD2. After removal of 6 bases from V and 0 bases from J, the junction contained 8 bases not matched to a gene. CDR1 MDHEN and CDR2 SYDVKM come from the germline V gene. CDR3 length: 17 residues. The CDR3 DNA is TGTGCCAGCAGCAGACTAGCGGGAGCAACGTACCAAGAGACCCAGTACTTC. This sequence encodes CASSRLAGATYQETQYF.

The rearrangement joins TRBV10-1 to TRBJ1-4; the D is unclear. The germline V gene encodes CDR1 WNHNN and CDR2 SYGVQD (reference sequence). The V end lost 7 bases, the J end lost 11 bases, and 26 bases lay between the germline ends. This CDR3 has 16 residues. The CDR3 region is CASINQYPEWGFKLFF. The CDR3 DNA is TGCGCCAGCATCAATCAGTATCCCGAATGGGGTTTCAAACTGTTTTTT.

This chain links TRBV6-6 with TRBJ2-4, with 11 nucleotides matching TRBD2. The CDR3 has 16 amino acids. V was clipped by 6 bases and J by 3 bases; unmatched bases: 7. Germline V CDR1 and CDR2: MNHNY, SVGAGI (reference sequence). The CDR3 DNA sequence: TGTGCCAGCAGCCCGGGACTAGCGGCTTACAAAAACATTCAGTACTTC. This encodes CASSPGLAAYKNIQYF.

The CDR3 coding sequence is TGTGCCAGTCGGTTGGGATGGGGAGATACGCAGTATTTT. Translated: CASRLGWGDTQYF. V is TRBV19 and J is TRBJ2-3; the D is unclear. There are 13 residues in the CDR3. Trimming stripped 8 bases from V and 5 bases from J, with 14 bases between. Germline V CDR1 and CDR2: LNHDA, SQIVND (reference sequence). The full variable domain, in which reference TRBV19 and TRBJ2-3 provide the parts outside the CDR3, is DGGITQSPKYLFRKEGQNVTLSCEQNLNHDAMYWYRQDPGQGLRLIYYSQIVNDFQKGDIAEGYSVSREKKESFPLTVTSAQKNPTAFYLCASRLGWGDTQYFGPGTRLTVL.

The rearrangement joins TRBV4-1 to TRBJ2-7; 10 positions agree with TRBD1. J lost 3 bases, V lost 1 base, and 3 bases had no gene match. This CDR3 spans 15 amino acids. Per germline, CDR1 MGHRA and CDR2 YSYEKL. The CDR3: CASSQAGTGVYEQYF. In DNA, the CDR3 is TGCGCCAGCAGCCAAGCCGGGACAGGGGTCTACGAGCAGTACTTC.

The V call is TRBV11-2, the J call TRBJ1-3; D is undetermined. CDR3 size: 17 residues. The ends were cut back, 1 base at V and 2 bases at J, with 15 bases in the middle. The germline V gene has CDR1 SGHAT and CDR2 FQNNGV. CDR3 loop: CASSLVPRSRTGNTIYF. The DNA for the CDR3 is TGTGCCAGCAGCTTAGTACCCCGGAGTCGTACTGGAAACACCATATATTTT.

On this clone: Other DNA sequences in this sample translate to the same CDR3. This chain joins TRBV10-1 and TRBJ2-7; D unresolved. The V and J ends lost 2 bases and 0 bases respectively, with 5 bases between them. Germline V gene lookup returns CDR1 WNHNN and CDR2 SYGVQD (reference sequence). The CDR3 sequence is 13 residues long. CDR3 DNA: TGCGCCAGCAGTGAGGGCAGCTCCTACGAGCAGTACTTC. Translating it yields CASSEGSSYEQYF.

This chain uses TRBV2 with TRBJ1-5; D unclear. The germline V and J ends were trimmed by 4 bases and 7 bases, with 11 bases remaining between them. Germline CDR1 and CDR2: SNHLY and FYNNEI. This CDR3 spans 13 amino acids. This CDR3 is CASSAGHQQPQHF. CDR3 DNA sequence: TGTGCCAGCAGTGCTGGGCATCAACAGCCCCAGCATTTT.

CDR3 residues: CASSDKVTDTQYF. For the CDR3, the DNA is TGCGCCAGCAGTGATAAGGTAACAGATACGCAGTATTTT. V is TRBV10-1 and J is TRBJ2-3, with D unclear. With 3 bases removed from V and 3 bases from J, the gap between germline ends came to 7 bases. CDR3 length equals 13 residues. CDR1 and CDR2 (germline): WNHNN, SYGVQD (reference sequence).

The chain joins TRBV30 to TRBJ2-7; D remains unclear. V lost 5 bases to trimming and J lost 4 bases, with 18 bases between them. Germline V gene lookup returns CDR1 GTSNPN and CDR2 SVGIG (reference sequence). The length of the CDR3 is 14 residues. CDR3 nucleotides: TGTGCCTGGGAACCGGATTGGGGATTATACGAGCAGTACTTC. It translates to CAWEPDWGLYEQYF.

The gene calls are TRBV18 and TRBJ1-2; a possible D gene is TRBD1 (6 bases). The CDR3 covers 16 residues. Looked up from germline, CDR1 is KGHSH and CDR2 is LQKENI. V shed 3 bases and J shed 6 bases, with 20 bases lying between them. The CDR3 nucleotides read TGTGCCAGCTCACCCCGGGACACTTTAAAGAGGGATGGCTACACCTTC. It specifies CASSPRDTLKRDGYTF.

The CDR3 loop is CASSSWPRDREDNEQFF. The CDR3 DNA is TGTGCCAGCAGTTCTTGGCCCCGTGACAGGGAAGACAATGAGCAGTTCTTC. This sequence joins TRBV27 and TRBJ2-1; 7 nucleotides line up with TRBD1. The CDR3 sequence is 17 residues long. The germline V gene has CDR1 MNHEY and CDR2 SMNVEV (reference sequence). The V segment lost 4 bases and the J segment 5 bases; nucleotides outside the gene matches: 14.

V is TRBV7-6 and J is TRBJ2-7, with D unclear. The CDR3 spans 14 residues. The germline V gene encodes CDR1 SGHVS and CDR2 FNYEAQ. V was clipped by 4 bases and J by 5 bases, with 15 bases between them. The chain's CDR3 is CASSSPIIPHEQYF. Here the CDR3 DNA reads TGTGCCAGCAGCTCGCCGATTATCCCCCACGAGCAGTACTTC.

The chain combines TRBV7-9 with TRBJ2-3; D remains ambiguous. The CDR3 runs to 18 residues. Trimming took off 5 bases at V and 4 bases at J, with 25 bases between the two ends. Per germline, CDR1 SEHNR and CDR2 FQNEAQ (reference sequence). CDR3 bases: TGTGCCAGCAGCAGTTATTCGGGCGTCTTTGGGAACCCAGATACGCAGTATTTT. Protein: CASSSYSGVFGNPDTQYF.

The rearrangement links TRBV6-5 to TRBJ1-2; D gene unclear. CDR1 and CDR2 (germline): MNHEY, SVGAGI. The CDR3 has 13 amino acids. V shed 2 bases and J shed 3 bases, with 7 bases lying between them. The DNA of the CDR3 is TGTGCCAGCAGTTACGTTACCGACTATGGCTACACCTTC. Its translation is CASSYVTDYGYTF.

This clone has just one count. The chain employs TRBV5-1 and TRBJ1-5; D call uncertain. Germline lookup yields CDR1 SGHRS and CDR2 YFSETQ. The CDR3 consists of 14 residues. V lost 2 bases and J lost 9, with 15 bases in between. CDR3 residues: CASSLEDFSAPQHF. As DNA, the CDR3 is TGCGCCAGCAGCTTAGAGGACTTTTCGGCGCCCCAGCATTTT.

The V call is TRBV10-3, the J call TRBJ1-1; tentatively, D is TRBD1 (5 bases). Germline V gene sequence: CDR1 ENHRY, CDR2 SYGVKD. V lost 10 bases to trimming and J lost 6 bases, with 12 bases between them. The CDR3 is made up of 11 amino acids. In nucleotides, the CDR3 is TGTGCCACGGGGCCGGGGCCTGAAGCTTTCTTT. It specifies CATGPGPEAFF.